This TCR beta chain was captured by sequencing in a study of blood T cell repertoires in COVID-19. Looking at the study overall: In each case, the material was cDNA or gDNA derived from T cells, B-cell-depleted T cells, or PBMCs.

Sequenced by immunoSEQ multiplex PCR; TCRdb stores in-frame clones only, minus some. The data hold about 95,000 clones, with 65% to 85% observed a single time. J was trimmed by 5 bases and V by 7 bases; bases with no gene match: 8. This CDR3 spans 14 amino acids. CDR1 is SGHKS, CDR2 YYEKEE, per germline (reference sequence). This clone came up once. Material for sequencing was peripheral blood. This chain links TRBV5-5 with TRBJ1-4; TRBD1 matches at 7 bases. The TCR comes from a man older than 75 with active or convalescent COVID-19. CDR3 in DNA: TGTGCCAGCGCCCCGACAGGGCCCAATGAAAAACTGTTTTTT. It is translated as CASAPTGPNEKLFF.